Listed below are T cell receptor beta chains from one sample, sequenced in a study of T cells expressing NK-cell markers. From the 5' RACE reads, TCRdb lists one entry per CDR3 protein and no DNA. Its clone listing holds about 460,000 distinct CDR3 sequences. Sequencing was done on a sample of blood T cells: a sorted CD56 or NKG2C T cell subset, CD4+ or CD8+ T cells, or bulk PBMC T cells (not recorded which). All receptors derive from a woman aged 45-65 years in good health. The CDR3 runs from the conserved cysteine through the conserved F or W.

V gene	J gene	CDR3 protein
TRBV18	TRBJ2-1	CASSGGLAVYDEQFF
TRBV10-3	TRBJ2-6	CAISEGQGANVLTF
TRBV7-2	TRBJ2-1	CASSHFLTGGYNEQFF
TRBV5-1	TRBJ1-2	CASSRVFGDNYGYTF
TRBV10-3	TRBJ2-3	CAISEDRSSTDTQYF
TRBV30	TRBJ2-1	CAWSFGPSDEQFF
TRBV6-6	TRBJ2-3	CASSYAIQGVGTDTQYF
TRBV5-1	TRBJ2-7	CASSFGYHGSWHEQYF
TRBV19	TRBJ2-3	CASSPGDRLTDTQYF
TRBV9	TRBJ2-1	CASSGAREYEQFF